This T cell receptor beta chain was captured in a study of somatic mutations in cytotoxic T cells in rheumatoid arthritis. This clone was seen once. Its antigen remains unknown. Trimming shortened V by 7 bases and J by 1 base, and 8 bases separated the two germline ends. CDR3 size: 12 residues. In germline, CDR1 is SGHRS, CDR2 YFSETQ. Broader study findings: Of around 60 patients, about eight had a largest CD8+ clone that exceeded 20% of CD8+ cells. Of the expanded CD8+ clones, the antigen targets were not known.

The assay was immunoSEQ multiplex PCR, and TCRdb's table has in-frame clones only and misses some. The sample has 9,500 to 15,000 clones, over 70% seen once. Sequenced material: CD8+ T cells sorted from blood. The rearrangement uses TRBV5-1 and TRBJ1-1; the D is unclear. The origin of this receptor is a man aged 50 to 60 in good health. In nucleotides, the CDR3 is TGCGCCAGCCGACTGGGGAACACTGAAGCTTTCTTT. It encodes CASRLGNTEAFF.